The sequence of this TCR beta chain was determined in a study of shared clonotypes between healthy human individuals. Study findings and constraints: What naive subsets generally showed was a larger estimated richness than memory subsets showed.

CD45RO-negative CD8 cells positively selected for CCR7 made up the naive population, which excluded terminally differentiated effector memory CD45RA+ cells. Those who donated, Caucasian adults without exception, all lived in Nashville, Tennessee. Germline V gene lookup returns CDR1 SGHDT and CDR2 YYEEEE. Trimming took off 4 bases at V and 2 bases at J, with 13 bases between the two ends. CDR3 length equals 14 residues. Worth noting for this clone: Its antigen remains unidentified.

In the authors' methods: Junction-only sequences without quality scores came from ImmunoSEQ, so filtering differed. The method was immunoSEQ multiplex PCR; TCRdb's version includes in-frame clones alone and lacks a portion of them. That table gives V, J and clone size, and the DNA gave D and trimming. This sample carries around 1.9 million clones, 85% to 95% of them seen once, and the ten largest clones take around 1.7%. The clonotype originates from a man in his late teens or twenties in good health. Some clones in this sample may be carry-over from other donors' samples. This chain links TRBV5-6 with TRBJ2-7; possibly TRBD2 for D (6 bases). The sequenced material came from naive CD8+ T cells from PBMCs. The CDR3 protein is CASSQGGVTYEQYF. The CDR3 DNA follows: TGTGCCAGCAGCCAAGGAGGGGTTACCTACGAGCAGTACTTC.